The rows below give T cell receptor beta chains drawn from one sample of a study of early T cells in non-severe SARS-CoV-2 infection. MiXCR, run by TCRdb on the 5' RACE reads, gives a single entry per CDR3 protein. The sample consists of around 26,000 distinct CDR3 sequences, about 4.8% of them appearing once. The sample consisted of whole blood. The receptor set was obtained from an adult who was a healthcare worker with PCR-confirmed SARS-CoV-2 infection or an uninfected control (not recorded which). The CDR3 runs from the conserved cysteine through the conserved F or W. D genes are given only for firm matches. Not all rows give a size; the values are once, few, many and, for expanded clones, a class.

j_call: TRBJ1-1
v_call: TRBV12-3/TRBV12-4
d_call: -
clone_size: many
cdr3_nt: TGTGCCAGCAGTCCCCGGGGCGGACTGAACACTGAAGCTTTCTTT
cdr3_aa: CASSPRGGLNTEAFF

j_call: TRBJ1-2
v_call: TRBV6-5
d_call: -
clone_size: many
cdr3_nt: TGTGCCAGCAGTTATACGGAGAACTATGGCTACACCTTC
cdr3_aa: CASSYTENYGYTF

j_call: TRBJ1-2
v_call: TRBV7-9
d_call: -
clone_size: -
cdr3_nt: TGTGCCAGCGGAATTGGGGCCCCAGCGGGCTACACCTTC
cdr3_aa: CASGIGAPAGYTF

j_call: TRBJ2-3
v_call: TRBV29-1
d_call: TRBD2
clone_size: few
cdr3_nt: TGCAGCGTTGAAGATCCAGCGGGAGGGCGAAAAGATACGCAGTATTTT
cdr3_aa: CSVEDPAGGRKDTQYF

j_call: TRBJ2-7
v_call: TRBV11-1
d_call: -
clone_size: many
cdr3_nt: TGTGCCAGCAGCTTCGCCCTTACCTCCTACGAGCAGTACTTC
cdr3_aa: CASSFALTSYEQYF

j_call: TRBJ1-1
v_call: TRBV20-1
d_call: -
clone_size: many
cdr3_nt: TGCAGTGCTAGACTAGCAGTGAACACTGAAGCTTTCTTT
cdr3_aa: CSARLAVNTEAFF

j_call: TRBJ2-6
v_call: TRBV10-3
d_call: TRBD1
clone_size: -
cdr3_nt: TGTGCCATCCGGGACAGTGACTCTGGGGCCAACGTCCTGACTTTC
cdr3_aa: CAIRDSDSGANVLTF

j_call: TRBJ2-3
v_call: TRBV5-1
d_call: TRBD1
clone_size: many
cdr3_nt: TGCGCCAGCAGCTTGGAGACAGGGGTGGTCACAGATACGCAGTATTTT
cdr3_aa: CASSLETGVVTDTQYF

j_call: TRBJ1-1
v_call: TRBV7-9
d_call: -
clone_size: many
cdr3_nt: TGTGCCAGCAGCCTAACAGGGATCGCGAACACTGAAGCTTTCTTT
cdr3_aa: CASSLTGIANTEAFF

j_call: TRBJ2-1
v_call: TRBV7-2
d_call: -
clone_size: many
cdr3_nt: TGTGCCAGCAGCTTAACGCAGCTAAAGAACAATGAGCAGTTCTTC
cdr3_aa: CASSLTQLKNNEQFF

j_call: TRBJ1-6
v_call: TRBV2
d_call: -
clone_size: many
cdr3_nt: TGTGCCAGCACGGGGTTGGCAGTTAATTCACCCCTCCACTTT
cdr3_aa: CASTGLAVNSPLHF

j_call: TRBJ2-7
v_call: TRBV3-1
d_call: -
clone_size: many
cdr3_nt: TGTGCCAGCAGCCCTCTCAGGATGGGGGCCGAAGCCCACGAGCAGTACTTC
cdr3_aa: CASSPLRMGAEAHEQYF

j_call: TRBJ1-5
v_call: TRBV12-5
d_call: -
clone_size: -
cdr3_nt: TGTGCTAGTGTAGATTGGAGTTATCAGCCCCAGCATTTT
cdr3_aa: CASVDWSYQPQHF

j_call: TRBJ2-7
v_call: TRBV6-1
d_call: -
clone_size: many
cdr3_nt: TGTGCCAGCAGTTTTGACGCCTCCTACGAGCAGTACTTC
cdr3_aa: CASSFDASYEQYF

j_call: TRBJ1-3
v_call: TRBV9
d_call: -
clone_size: few
cdr3_nt: TGTGCCAGCAGCGTAGAAGGGGCTGGAAACACCATATATTTT
cdr3_aa: CASSVEGAGNTIYF

j_call: TRBJ2-7
v_call: TRBV6-6
d_call: TRBD1
clone_size: many
cdr3_nt: TGTGCCAGCAACCAGGGGACAGGGGCGACCTACGAGCAGTACTTC
cdr3_aa: CASNQGTGATYEQYF

j_call: TRBJ2-2
v_call: TRBV6-5
d_call: -
clone_size: -
cdr3_nt: TGTGCCAGCAGTTACTCGAACAGGGTCTCCGGGGAGCTGTTTTTT
cdr3_aa: CASSYSNRVSGELFF

j_call: TRBJ2-4
v_call: TRBV7-9
d_call: TRBD1
clone_size: many
cdr3_nt: TGTGCCAGCAGCTTAGGGCAGGGGGCAAACATTCAGTACTTC
cdr3_aa: CASSLGQGANIQYF

j_call: TRBJ2-1
v_call: TRBV4-2
d_call: -
clone_size: many
cdr3_nt: TGTGCCAGCAGCCAAGATTGGAGGTCGTTCAATTACAATGAGCAGTTCTTC
cdr3_aa: CASSQDWRSFNYNEQFF

j_call: TRBJ2-5
v_call: TRBV19
d_call: -
clone_size: many
cdr3_nt: TGTGCCAGTAGTCCACAGGGACAAGAGACCCAGTACTTC
cdr3_aa: CASSPQGQETQYF

j_call: TRBJ1-6
v_call: TRBV20-1
d_call: -
clone_size: -
cdr3_nt: TGCAGTGCTAGAGATTCCCGAATGAGCTCCTATAATTCACCCCTCCACTTT
cdr3_aa: CSARDSRMSSYNSPLHF

j_call: TRBJ1-1
v_call: TRBV6-6
d_call: -
clone_size: -
cdr3_nt: TGTGCCAGCTCAGGGAGGCTTACTGAAGCTTTCTTT
cdr3_aa: CASSGRLTEAFF

j_call: TRBJ2-1
v_call: TRBV28
d_call: TRBD1
clone_size: many
cdr3_nt: TGTGCCAGCAGCCGGGACAGGGGGTTCCCCCACAATGAGCAGTTCTTC
cdr3_aa: CASSRDRGFPHNEQFF

j_call: TRBJ2-5
v_call: TRBV20-1
d_call: -
clone_size: few
cdr3_nt: TGCAGTGCTTCCCCCGGGGGGCTGGGAGAGACCCAGTACTTC
cdr3_aa: CSASPGGLGETQYF

j_call: TRBJ1-1
v_call: TRBV5-4
d_call: -
clone_size: few
cdr3_nt: TGTGCCAGCAGCTTGGCAAAGCAAGGATGGACTGAAGCTTTCTTT
cdr3_aa: CASSLAKQGWTEAFF

j_call: TRBJ2-7
v_call: TRBV9
d_call: -
clone_size: medium-sized
cdr3_nt: TGTGCCAGCAACGTCCTCGGGGCCTACGAGCAGTACTTC
cdr3_aa: CASNVLGAYEQYF

j_call: TRBJ2-1
v_call: TRBV20-1
d_call: TRBD1
clone_size: many
cdr3_nt: TGCAGTGCGCCGGGACAGGCCTACAATGAGCAGTTCTTC
cdr3_aa: CSAPGQAYNEQFF

j_call: TRBJ1-6
v_call: TRBV20-1
d_call: -
clone_size: -
cdr3_nt: TGCAGTGCTAACACCCCGGGACCTGGGAGTTCACCCCTCCACTTT
cdr3_aa: CSANTPGPGSSPLHF

j_call: TRBJ1-1
v_call: TRBV7-9
d_call: TRBD1
clone_size: many
cdr3_nt: TGTGCCAGCAGCGGGACAGGGGGCACTGAAGCTTTCTTT
cdr3_aa: CASSGTGGTEAFF

j_call: TRBJ2-7
v_call: TRBV11-1
d_call: TRBD2
clone_size: many
cdr3_nt: TGTGCCAGCAGCTTACCTAGCGGAGGGAGGTACGAGCAGTACTTC
cdr3_aa: CASSLPSGGRYEQYF

j_call: TRBJ2-3
v_call: TRBV4-1
d_call: -
clone_size: many
cdr3_nt: TGCGCCAGCAGCCAAGGTATCCTGGGCACAGATACGCAGTATTTT
cdr3_aa: CASSQGILGTDTQYF

j_call: TRBJ2-5
v_call: TRBV27
d_call: TRBD1
clone_size: many
cdr3_nt: TGTGCCAGCAGAACCTCCAGCCGTACAGGGGTAGAGACCCAGTACTTC
cdr3_aa: CASRTSSRTGVETQYF

j_call: TRBJ2-3
v_call: TRBV12-3/TRBV12-4
d_call: -
clone_size: -
cdr3_nt: TGTGCCAGCAGTCCCTTCGGGACCGGGGCAGATACGCAGTATTTT
cdr3_aa: CASSPFGTGADTQYF

j_call: TRBJ1-6
v_call: TRBV19
d_call: -
clone_size: few
cdr3_nt: TGTGCCAGTAGTACCACGTGGGCCAATTCACCCCTCCACTTT
cdr3_aa: CASSTTWANSPLHF

j_call: TRBJ2-7
v_call: TRBV10-3
d_call: -
clone_size: many
cdr3_nt: TGTGCCATCAGTAACTTAGACAGGGAGGGGCTCGGCGAGCAGTACTTC
cdr3_aa: CAISNLDREGLGEQYF

j_call: TRBJ2-7
v_call: TRBV7-9
d_call: -
clone_size: many
cdr3_nt: TGTGCCAGCAGTAGTAGGGCAACTTACGAGCAGTACTTC
cdr3_aa: CASSSRATYEQYF

j_call: TRBJ2-1
v_call: TRBV19
d_call: TRBD2
clone_size: few
cdr3_nt: TGTGCCAGTAGTATAGGGACCGGGGGGGCCTGGAATGAGCAGTTCTTC
cdr3_aa: CASSIGTGGAWNEQFF

j_call: TRBJ1-1
v_call: TRBV27
d_call: TRBD1
clone_size: -
cdr3_nt: TGTGCCAGCAGGCAAAACAGGGGTAGAGGTACTGAAGCTTTCTTT
cdr3_aa: CASRQNRGRGTEAFF

j_call: TRBJ2-1
v_call: TRBV19
d_call: TRBD2
clone_size: many
cdr3_nt: TGTGCCAGTAGTCAGCGGGGGGCCCTCTGGCAGTTCTTC
cdr3_aa: CASSQRGALWQFF

j_call: TRBJ2-5
v_call: TRBV20-1
d_call: TRBD1
clone_size: many
cdr3_nt: TGCAGTGCTAGGCCCCACAGGGGAGAGACCCAGTACTTC
cdr3_aa: CSARPHRGETQYF

j_call: TRBJ2-2
v_call: TRBV18
d_call: -
clone_size: -
cdr3_nt: TGTGCCAGCTCACCAGGATTCAACACCGGGGAGCTGTTTTTT
cdr3_aa: CASSPGFNTGELFF

j_call: TRBJ2-5
v_call: TRBV20-1
d_call: TRBD1
clone_size: many
cdr3_nt: TGCAGTGCTAGAGAAGGACAGGGGGCGAAGACCCAGTACTTC
cdr3_aa: CSAREGQGAKTQYF

j_call: TRBJ2-7
v_call: TRBV5-5
d_call: TRBD1
clone_size: many
cdr3_nt: TGTGCCAGCAGCTTGGGGACAGGGATCAGCACCTACGAGCAGTACTTC
cdr3_aa: CASSLGTGISTYEQYF

j_call: TRBJ2-1
v_call: TRBV5-1
d_call: -
clone_size: -
cdr3_nt: TGCGCCAGCAGCTTGGCCGACTTATTCAATGAGCAGTTCTTC
cdr3_aa: CASSLADLFNEQFF

j_call: TRBJ1-1
v_call: TRBV11-2
d_call: -
clone_size: medium-sized
cdr3_nt: TGTGCCAGCAGCTCCGAGACGAACACTGAAGCTTTCTTT
cdr3_aa: CASSSETNTEAFF

j_call: TRBJ1-2
v_call: TRBV6-5
d_call: -
clone_size: many
cdr3_nt: TGTGCCAGCAGTCCTGCCGCCCCGGACTTATATGGCTACACCTTC
cdr3_aa: CASSPAAPDLYGYTF

j_call: TRBJ2-5
v_call: TRBV27
d_call: -
clone_size: few
cdr3_nt: TGTGCCAGCAGTCACGGCGGGACCCAGTACTTC
cdr3_aa: CASSHGGTQYF

j_call: TRBJ1-4
v_call: TRBV7-8
d_call: -
clone_size: few
cdr3_nt: TGTGCCAGCAGCCTAGGGCGGACTGCGGAACTGTTTTTT
cdr3_aa: CASSLGRTAELFF

j_call: TRBJ2-2
v_call: TRBV29-1
d_call: TRBD1
clone_size: -
cdr3_nt: TGCAGCGTTGATGGGGACAGGGGGCTTGGCGGGGAGCTGTTTTTT
cdr3_aa: CSVDGDRGLGGELFF

j_call: TRBJ2-5
v_call: TRBV12-3/TRBV12-4
d_call: -
clone_size: few
cdr3_nt: TGTGCCAGCACCACTCTGGGCAGGCAAGAGACCCAGTACTTC
cdr3_aa: CASTTLGRQETQYF

j_call: TRBJ1-1
v_call: TRBV20-1
d_call: TRBD1
clone_size: many
cdr3_nt: TGCAGTGGCCCAGGGGGCGGTACTGAAGCTTTCTTT
cdr3_aa: CSGPGGGTEAFF